A single sample gave rise to the 13 T cell receptor beta chains below, sequenced in a study of shared clonotypes between healthy human individuals. Sequenced by immunoSEQ multiplex PCR; TCRdb stores in-frame clones only, minus some. The sample lists approximately 2.3 million clones; 80% to 95% were seen once. Sequencing was carried out using naive CD4+ T cells from PBMCs. Noted subset: CD45RA+ positively selected. Receptors originate from a man younger than 35 in good health. Some clones in this sample may be carry-over from other donors' samples.

The rearrangement joins TRBV19 to TRBJ2-7; D is unclear. The CDR3 extends over 13 amino acids. Trimming removed 5 bases at V and 3 bases at J, with 11 bases between. Germline V gives CDR1 LNHDA, CDR2 SQIVND (reference sequence). This CDR3 reads CASSPQASYEQYF. CDR3 nucleotide sequence: TGTGCCAGTAGTCCCCAGGCCAGCTACGAGCAGTACTTC.

Worth noting for this clone: This same CDR3 is encoded by further DNA sequences in the sample. The chain is built from TRBV5-1 and TRBJ2-7; D not resolved. With 5 bases removed from V and 2 bases from J, the gap between germline ends came to 8 bases. The germline CDR1 and CDR2 sequences are SGHRS and YFSETQ. The CDR3 is 12 amino acids. The CDR3 reads CASREGPYEQYF. CDR3 nucleotide sequence: TGCGCCAGCAGGGAAGGCCCCTACGAGCAGTACTTC.

In this sample, this clone turned up once. The rearrangement uses TRBV7-9 and TRBJ1-2; 8 nucleotides agree with TRBD1. This CDR3 has 15 residues. Germline V gives CDR1 SEHNR, CDR2 FQNEAQ (reference sequence). After removal of 4 bases from V and 5 bases from J, the junction contained 9 bases not matched to a gene. The CDR3 nucleotides are TGTGCCAGCAGCTCCGCAAAAACAGGGGGATATGGCTACACCTTC. Translated: CASSSAKTGGYGYTF.

J is TRBJ2-4 and V is TRBV5-4, with a tentative D call TRBD2 (5 bases). Trimming pared 4 bases from V and 8 bases from J, leaving 19 bases between. Germline CDR1 is SGHNT and CDR2 is YYREEE (reference sequence). CDR3 length: 15 amino acids. This chain's CDR3 is CASSPIGGGPDIQYF. CDR3 in DNA: TGTGCCAGCAGCCCGATCGGAGGTGGGCCGGACATTCAGTACTTC.

The chain couples TRBV28 to TRBJ1-1, with 7 bases that match TRBD1. Looked up from germline, CDR1 is MDHEN and CDR2 is SYDVKM. V shed 6 bases, J shed 0 bases, and the junction held 4 bases outside the gene matches. There are 14 residues in the CDR3. The CDR3 is CASRRDRLNTEAFF. The CDR3 DNA reads TGTGCCAGCAGGAGGGACAGATTGAACACTGAAGCTTTCTTT.

This clone showed up just once. The chain joins TRBV5-1 to TRBJ1-1, with a possible D match to TRBD1 (6 bases). This CDR3 spans 16 amino acids. V was trimmed by 4 bases and J by 0 bases, leaving 16 bases between them. Germline V gene lookup returns CDR1 SGHRS and CDR2 YFSETQ. The CDR3 nucleotides read TGCGCCAGCAGCCCCGACCCGGACAGAATGAACACTGAAGCTTTCTTT. Protein sequence: CASSPDPDRMNTEAFF.

The gene calls are TRBV5-6 and TRBJ1-4; possibly TRBD1 for D (5 bases). Between the trimmed V and J ends, which lost 0 bases and 3 bases, there was a span of 9 bases. This CDR3 is built from 15 residues. Germline V CDR1 and CDR2: SGHDT, YYEEEE. This chain's CDR3 is CASSLGDGSNEKLFF. CDR3 nucleotide sequence: TGTGCCAGCAGCTTGGGGGACGGATCTAATGAAAAACTGTTTTTT.

The chain recombines TRBV6-6 with TRBJ2-1, with 7 bases matching TRBD2. The CDR3 contains 14 residues. The germline CDR1 and CDR2 sequences are MNHNY and SVGAGI (reference sequence). J lost 8 bases, V lost 3 bases, and 7 bases had no gene match. The CDR3 sequence: CASSYKRDRDEQFF. DNA of the CDR3: TGTGCCAGCAGTTATAAGCGGGATAGAGATGAGCAGTTCTTC.

The chain couples TRBV4-3 to TRBJ2-5, with 7 nucleotides matching TRBD2. There are 17 residues in the CDR3. The germline CDR1 and CDR2 sequences are LGHNA and YSLEER. V was pared by 3 bases and J by 5 bases, with 15 bases of the junction left unmatched. CDR3 amino acids: CASSQDTSVLAGETQYF. DNA of the CDR3: TGCGCCAGCAGCCAGGACACTAGCGTTTTAGCGGGTGAGACCCAGTACTTC.

The chain combines TRBV9 with TRBJ2-6; the match to TRBD2 covers 11 bases. CDR1 is SGDLS, CDR2 YYNGEE, per germline. The CDR3 spans 17 residues. Trimming at V came to 5 bases and at J to 0 bases, leaving 4 bases not matched to a gene. The CDR3 region has the DNA TGTGCCAGCAGACGGGGACTAGCGGTCTCTGGGGCCAACGTCCTGACTTTC. This gives the protein CASRRGLAVSGANVLTF.

In DNA, the CDR3 is TGTGCCAGCAGCTCAGGACGGAGCACTGAAGCTTTCTTT. As protein: CASSSGRSTEAFF. The chain recombines TRBV7-3 with TRBJ1-1; no clear D gene. Trimming took 4 bases from V and 4 from J, leaving 10 bases between them. Germline loops: CDR1 SGHTA, CDR2 FQGTGA. The CDR3 consists of 13 residues.

The V call is TRBV18, the J call TRBJ2-5, with D unclear. Germline CDR1 is KGHSH and CDR2 is LQKENI. The CDR3 sequence is 13 residues long. The V and J ends lost 4 bases and 3 bases respectively, with 9 bases between them. Written as DNA, the CDR3 is TGTGCCAGCTCACGGCAGGATGAAGAGACCCAGTACTTC. Translated: CASSRQDEETQYF.

With respect to this clone: Other DNA sequences in the same sample also yield this CDR3. V and J are TRBV28 and TRBJ2-2; tentatively, D is TRBD1 (6 bases). Germline CDR1 is MDHEN and CDR2 is SYDVKM. The CDR3 totals 14 residues. The V and J ends lost 8 bases and 1 base respectively, with 11 bases between them. The CDR3 DNA is TGTGCCAGCTCCCGGACAGTGAACACCGGGGAGCTGTTTTTT. Its translation is CASSRTVNTGELFF.